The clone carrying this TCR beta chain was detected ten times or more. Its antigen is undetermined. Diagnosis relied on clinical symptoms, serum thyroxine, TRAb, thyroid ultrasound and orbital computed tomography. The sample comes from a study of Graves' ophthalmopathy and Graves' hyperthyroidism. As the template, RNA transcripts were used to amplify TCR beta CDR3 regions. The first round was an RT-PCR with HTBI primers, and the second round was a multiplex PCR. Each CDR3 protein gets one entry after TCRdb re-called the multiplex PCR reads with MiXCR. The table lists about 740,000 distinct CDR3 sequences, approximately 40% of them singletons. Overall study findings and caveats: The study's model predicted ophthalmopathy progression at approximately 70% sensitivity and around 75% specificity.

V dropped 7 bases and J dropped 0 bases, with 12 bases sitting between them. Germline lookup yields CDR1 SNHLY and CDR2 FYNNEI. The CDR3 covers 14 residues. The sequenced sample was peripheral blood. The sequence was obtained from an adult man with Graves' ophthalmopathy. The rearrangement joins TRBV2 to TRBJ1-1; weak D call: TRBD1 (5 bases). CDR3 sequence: CASTRQTLNTEAFF. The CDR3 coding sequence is TGTGCCAGCACCAGACAGACACTGAACACTGAAGCTTTCTTT.